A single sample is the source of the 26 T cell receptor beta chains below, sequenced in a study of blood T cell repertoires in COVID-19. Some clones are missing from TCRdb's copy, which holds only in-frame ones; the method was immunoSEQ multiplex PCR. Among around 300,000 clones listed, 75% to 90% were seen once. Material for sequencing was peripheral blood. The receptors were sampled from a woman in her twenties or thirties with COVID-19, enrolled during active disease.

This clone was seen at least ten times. The DNA for the CDR3 is TGTGCCAGCAGGAAAAACAGGGAAGGCGGCTACACCTTC. This gives the protein CASRKNREGGYTF. V and J are TRBV2 and TRBJ1-2, with D maybe TRBD1 (6 bases). The CDR3 has 13 amino acids. Trimming stripped 6 bases from V and 8 bases from J, with 16 bases between. Germline values: CDR1 SNHLY, CDR2 FYNNEI. Filled out from reference TRBV2 and TRBJ1-2, the complete variable domain reads EPEVTQTPSHQVTQMGQEVILRCVPISNHLYFYWYRQILGQKVEFLVSFYNNEISEKSEIFDDQFSVERPDGSNFTLKIRSTKLEDSAMYFCASRKNREGGYTFGSGTRLTVV.

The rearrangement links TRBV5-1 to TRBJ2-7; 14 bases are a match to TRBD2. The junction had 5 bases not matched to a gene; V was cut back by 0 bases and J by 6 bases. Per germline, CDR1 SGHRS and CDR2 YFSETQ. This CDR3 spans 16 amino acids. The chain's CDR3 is CASSLAGGLAGGEQYF. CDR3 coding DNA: TGCGCCAGCAGCTTGGCCGGCGGACTAGCGGGAGGCGAGCAGTACTTC.

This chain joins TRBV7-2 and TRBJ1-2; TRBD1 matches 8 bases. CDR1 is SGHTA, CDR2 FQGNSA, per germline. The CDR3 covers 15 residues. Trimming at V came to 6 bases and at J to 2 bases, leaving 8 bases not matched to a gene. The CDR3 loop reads CASSSTQGANYGYTF. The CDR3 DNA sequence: TGTGCCAGCAGTTCTACGCAGGGGGCGAACTATGGCTACACCTTC.

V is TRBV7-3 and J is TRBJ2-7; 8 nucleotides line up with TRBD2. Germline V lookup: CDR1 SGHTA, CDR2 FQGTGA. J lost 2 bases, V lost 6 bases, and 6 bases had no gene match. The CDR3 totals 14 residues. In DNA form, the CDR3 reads TGTGCCAGCAGTCCCACTAGCGGCCCCTACGAGCAGTACTTC. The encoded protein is CASSPTSGPYEQYF.

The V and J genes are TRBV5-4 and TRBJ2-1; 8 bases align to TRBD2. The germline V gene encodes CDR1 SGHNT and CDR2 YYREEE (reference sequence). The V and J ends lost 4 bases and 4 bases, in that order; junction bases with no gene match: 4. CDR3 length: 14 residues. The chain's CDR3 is CASSRKREYNEQFF. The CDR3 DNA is TGTGCCAGCAGCAGAAAGCGGGAGTACAATGAGCAGTTCTTC. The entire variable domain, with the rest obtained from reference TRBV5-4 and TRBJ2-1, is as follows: ETGVTQSPTHLIKTRGQQVTLRCSSQSGHNTVSWYQQALGQGPQFIFQYYREEENGRGNFPPRFSGLQFPNYSSELNVNALELDDSALYLCASSRKREYNEQFFGPGTRLTVL.

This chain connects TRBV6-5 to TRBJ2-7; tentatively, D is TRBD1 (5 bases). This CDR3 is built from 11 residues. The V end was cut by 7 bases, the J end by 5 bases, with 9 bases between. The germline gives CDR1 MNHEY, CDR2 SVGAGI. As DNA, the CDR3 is TGTGCCAGCACTAGGGGCGACGAGCAGTACTTC. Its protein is CASTRGDEQYF.

The CDR3 loop reads CASSYTAPGQGLSYNSPLHF. For the CDR3, the DNA is TGTGCCAGCAGTTATACTGCACCGGGACAGGGGTTATCCTATAATTCACCCCTCCACTTT. The rearrangement joins TRBV27 to TRBJ1-6; 10 positions match TRBD1. The V segment lost 4 bases and the J segment 1 base; nucleotides outside the gene matches: 13. This CDR3 spans 20 amino acids. Germline V gives CDR1 MNHEY, CDR2 SMNVEV (reference sequence).

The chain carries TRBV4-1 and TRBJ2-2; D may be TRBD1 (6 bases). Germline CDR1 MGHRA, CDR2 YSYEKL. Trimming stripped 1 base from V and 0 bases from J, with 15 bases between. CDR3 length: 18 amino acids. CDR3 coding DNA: TGCGCCAGCAGCCAAGGGCCGGGACACCCGCCGAACACCGGGGAGCTGTTTTTT. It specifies CASSQGPGHPPNTGELFF.

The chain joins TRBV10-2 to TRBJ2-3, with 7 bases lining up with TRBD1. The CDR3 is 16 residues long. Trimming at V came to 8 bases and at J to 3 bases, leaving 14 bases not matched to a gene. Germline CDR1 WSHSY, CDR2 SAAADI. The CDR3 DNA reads TGCGCCAGCCTTGACCCCGGGACAGAAATTACAGATACGCAGTATTTT. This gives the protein CASLDPGTEITDTQYF.

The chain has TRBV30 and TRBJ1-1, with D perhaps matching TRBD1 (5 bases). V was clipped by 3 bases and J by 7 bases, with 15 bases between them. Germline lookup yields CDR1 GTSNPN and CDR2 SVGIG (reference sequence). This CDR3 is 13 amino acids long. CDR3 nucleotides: TGTGCCTGGAGGGCAACAGGAATGTATGAAGCTTTCTTT. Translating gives CAWRATGMYEAFF.

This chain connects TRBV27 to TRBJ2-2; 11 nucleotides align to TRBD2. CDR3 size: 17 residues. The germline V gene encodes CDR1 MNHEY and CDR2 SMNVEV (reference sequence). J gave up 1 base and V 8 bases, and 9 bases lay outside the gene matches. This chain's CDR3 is CASYPSGLAGNTGELFF. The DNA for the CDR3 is TGTGCCAGCTACCCATCCGGACTAGCGGGGAACACCGGGGAGCTGTTTTTT.

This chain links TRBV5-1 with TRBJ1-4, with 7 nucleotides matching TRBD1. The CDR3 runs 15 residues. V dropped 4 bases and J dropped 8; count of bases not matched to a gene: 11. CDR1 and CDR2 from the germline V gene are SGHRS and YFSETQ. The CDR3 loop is CASSPTQGIREKLFF. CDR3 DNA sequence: TGCGCCAGCAGCCCGACACAGGGGATTAGGGAAAAACTGTTTTTT.

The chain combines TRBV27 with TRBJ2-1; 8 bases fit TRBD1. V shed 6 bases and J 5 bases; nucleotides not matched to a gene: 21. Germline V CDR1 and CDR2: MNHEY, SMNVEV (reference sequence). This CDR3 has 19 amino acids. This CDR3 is CASREVWDALGTGNNEQFF. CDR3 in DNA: TGTGCCAGCAGGGAAGTCTGGGACGCCCTAGGGACAGGAAACAATGAGCAGTTCTTC.

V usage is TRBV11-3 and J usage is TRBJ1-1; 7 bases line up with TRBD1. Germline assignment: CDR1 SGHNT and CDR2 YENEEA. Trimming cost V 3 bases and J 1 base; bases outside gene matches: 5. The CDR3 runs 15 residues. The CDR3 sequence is CASSFSGTANTEAFF. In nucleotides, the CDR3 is TGTGCCAGCAGCTTTTCCGGGACAGCGAACACTGAAGCTTTCTTT.

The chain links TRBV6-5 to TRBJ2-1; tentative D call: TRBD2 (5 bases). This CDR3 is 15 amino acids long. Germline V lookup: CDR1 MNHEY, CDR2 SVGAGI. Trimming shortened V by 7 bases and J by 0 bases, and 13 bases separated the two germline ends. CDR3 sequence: CASIRGLASYNEQFF. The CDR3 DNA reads TGTGCCAGCATTCGCGGGCTAGCCTCCTACAATGAGCAGTTCTTC.

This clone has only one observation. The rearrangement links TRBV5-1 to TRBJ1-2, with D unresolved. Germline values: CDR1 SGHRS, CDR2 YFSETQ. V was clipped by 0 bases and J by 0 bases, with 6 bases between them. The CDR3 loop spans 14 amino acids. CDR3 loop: CASSLVQTNYGYTF. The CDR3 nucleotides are TGCGCCAGCAGCTTGGTACAGACTAACTATGGCTACACCTTC. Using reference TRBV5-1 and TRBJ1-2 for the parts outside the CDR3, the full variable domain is KAGVTQTPRYLIKTRGQQVTLSCSPISGHRSVSWYQQTPGQGLQFLFEYFSETQRNKGNFPGRFSGRQFSNSRSEMNVSTLELGDSALYLCASSLVQTNYGYTFGSGTRLTVV.

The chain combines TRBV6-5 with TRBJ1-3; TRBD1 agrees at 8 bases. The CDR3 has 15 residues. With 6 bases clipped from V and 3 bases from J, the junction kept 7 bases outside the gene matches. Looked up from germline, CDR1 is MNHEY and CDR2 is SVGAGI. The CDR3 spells CASSGQGRIGNTIYF. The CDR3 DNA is TGTGCCAGCAGCGGACAGGGACGAATTGGAAACACCATATATTTT.

The chain's CDR3 is CASSSENLPSALHF. CDR3 sequence (DNA): TGTGCCAGCAGCTCGGAGAATTTACCTTCGGCCCTCCACTTT. V usage is TRBV5-8 and J usage is TRBJ1-6; unclear D gene. V lost 3 bases and J lost 14, with 18 bases in between. The CDR3 covers 14 residues. The germline V gene encodes CDR1 SGHTS and CDR2 YDEGEE. The complete variable domain, with remaining parts taken from reference TRBV5-8 and TRBJ1-6, reads EAGVTQSPTHLIKTRGQQATLRCSPISGHTSVYWYQQALGLGLQFLLWYDEGEERNRGNFPPRFSGRQFPNYSSELNVNALELEDSALYLCASSSENLPSALHFGNGTRLTVT.

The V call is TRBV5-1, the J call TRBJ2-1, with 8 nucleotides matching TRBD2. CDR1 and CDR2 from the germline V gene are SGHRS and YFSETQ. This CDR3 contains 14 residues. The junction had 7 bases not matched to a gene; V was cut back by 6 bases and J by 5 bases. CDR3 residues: CASTVSGINNEQFF. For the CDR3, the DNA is TGCGCCAGCACCGTTAGCGGGATTAACAATGAGCAGTTCTTC.

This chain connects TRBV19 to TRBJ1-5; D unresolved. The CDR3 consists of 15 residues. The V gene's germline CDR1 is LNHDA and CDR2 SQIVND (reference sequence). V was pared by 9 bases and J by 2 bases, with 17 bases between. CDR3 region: CARRDGRGRNQPQHF. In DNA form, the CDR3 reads TGTGCCAGACGAGACGGTAGAGGCCGCAATCAGCCCCAGCATTTT.

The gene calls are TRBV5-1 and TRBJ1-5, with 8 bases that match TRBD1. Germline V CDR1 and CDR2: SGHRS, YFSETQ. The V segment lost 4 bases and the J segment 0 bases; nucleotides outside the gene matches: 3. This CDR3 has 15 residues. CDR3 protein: CASSPTGDSNQPQHF. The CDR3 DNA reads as TGCGCCAGCAGCCCGACAGGGGATAGCAATCAGCCCCAGCATTTT.

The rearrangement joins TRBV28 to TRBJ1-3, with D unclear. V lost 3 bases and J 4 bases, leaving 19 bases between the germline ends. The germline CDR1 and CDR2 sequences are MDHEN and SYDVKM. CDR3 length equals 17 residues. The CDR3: CASSFESRLRVGNTIYF. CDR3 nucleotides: TGTGCCAGCAGTTTTGAGTCAAGGTTGAGGGTAGGAAACACCATATATTTT.

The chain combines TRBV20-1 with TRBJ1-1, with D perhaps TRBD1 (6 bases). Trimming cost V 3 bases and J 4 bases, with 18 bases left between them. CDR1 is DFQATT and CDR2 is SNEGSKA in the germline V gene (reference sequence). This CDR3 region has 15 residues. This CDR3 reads CSASRTVPQGTEAFF. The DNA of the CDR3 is TGCAGTGCTAGTCGGACAGTTCCCCAGGGCACTGAAGCTTTCTTT.

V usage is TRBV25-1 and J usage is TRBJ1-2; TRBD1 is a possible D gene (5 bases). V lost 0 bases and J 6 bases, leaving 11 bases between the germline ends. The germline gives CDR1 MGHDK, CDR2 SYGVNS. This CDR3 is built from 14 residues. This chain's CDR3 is CASSEYFAGDGYTF. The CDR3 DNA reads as TGTGCCAGCAGTGAATATTTTGCGGGGGATGGCTACACCTTC.

CDR3: CASSVDSPYEQYF. CDR3 sequence (DNA): TGTGCCAGCAGCGTAGACAGCCCCTACGAGCAGTACTTC. The chain has TRBV5-4 and TRBJ2-7, with D tentatively TRBD1 (5 bases). The V end lost 4 bases, the J end lost 2 bases, and 10 bases lay between the germline ends. CDR1 is SGHNT and CDR2 is YYREEE in the germline V gene (reference sequence). The CDR3 consists of 13 residues.

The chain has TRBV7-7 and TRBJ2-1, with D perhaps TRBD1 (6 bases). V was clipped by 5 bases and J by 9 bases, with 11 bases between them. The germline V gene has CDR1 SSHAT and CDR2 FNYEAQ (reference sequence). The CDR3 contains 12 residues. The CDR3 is CASSAQGSEQFF. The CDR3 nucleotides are TGTGCCAGCAGCGCACAGGGCAGTGAGCAGTTCTTC.